This T cell receptor beta chain was found in a study of post-analysis software for immune sequencing data. Libraries were made from TCR beta cDNA, and they carried unique molecular identifiers. TCRdb reprocessed the PCR reads via MiXCR and lists one record per CDR3 protein. The sample yields hundreds of thousands of distinct CDR3 sequences, roughly 50% seen once. Study-wide results and caveats: Patients carried several TRBV segments more frequently than controls did, and TRBV5-6, TRBV5-1 and TRBV20-1 were among them.

This clonotype was counted between two and nine times. Antigen: not known. CDR1 SGHRS and CDR2 YFSETQ come from the germline V gene. This CDR3 is built from 14 residues. Trimming took 2 bases from V and 4 from J; bases not matched to a gene: 1. The sample was blood. This TCR derives from a girl aged 5-17 years with multiple sclerosis. V gene TRBV5-1 combines with J gene TRBJ2-1; 9 bases are shared with TRBD2. In DNA form, the CDR3 reads TGCGCCAGCAGCTTCCTAGCGGGATACAATGAGCAGTTCTTC. It encodes CASSFLAGYNEQFF.